Listed below are T cell receptor beta chains from one sample, sequenced in a study of control samples from healthy donors and cancer patients. TCRdb's copy holds only in-frame clones and misses some; the assay was immunoSEQ multiplex PCR. The table shows 150,000 to 200,000 clones, with about 94% occurring only once. Material: blood. These receptors came from a woman aged 40 to 50 in good health. The CDR3 runs from the conserved cysteine through the conserved F or W. The D gene is left open where the match is weak. Some rows have no size entry. The others give once, few or many, or a class for an expanded clone.

>-|-|TRBJ1-5|TRBV7-8
TGTGCCAGCAGACATCAGGGAAGGGATCAGCCCCAGCATTTT
CASRHQGRDQPQHF
>-|TRBD1|TRBJ1-5|TRBV6-2/TRBV6-3
TGTGCCAGCAGTCGGACAGGGGTTAGCAATCAGCCCCAGCATTTT
CASSRTGVSNQPQHF
>-|-|TRBJ2-3|TRBV19
TGTGCCAGTAGTATCGGTCAGGGGATCACAGATACGCAGTATTTT
CASSIGQGITDTQYF
>-|-|TRBJ2-7|TRBV6-2/TRBV6-3
TGTGCCAGCAGTTACTCACGGGTAGCGGACCTGGACTACGAGCAGTACTTC
CASSYSRVADLDYEQYF
>-|-|TRBJ2-1|TRBV5-4
TGTGCCAGCAGCTCTGGGACTTTCCCGGGGGTAAATGAGCAGTTCTTC
CASSSGTFPGVNEQFF
>-|-|TRBJ1-2|TRBV9
TGTGCCAGCAGCGTAGCTAATTGGGGAGGGAGAGCTAACTATGGCTACACCTTC
CASSVANWGGRANYGYTF
>-|-|TRBJ2-5|TRBV24-1
TGTGCCACCAGTGATAAAGGCGGGGACGGCCAAGAGACCCAGTACTTC
CATSDKGGDGQETQYF
>once|-|TRBJ1-4|TRBV5-1
TGCGCCAGCAGCTTTTCCGTGGGGGGCCTGGAACTGTTTTTT
CASSFSVGGLELFF
>-|-|TRBJ1-2|TRBV6-2/TRBV6-3
TGTGCCAGCAGCGAGACAGGCCCGGCTGGCTACACCTTC
CASSETGPAGYTF
>-|-|TRBJ1-2|TRBV29-1
TGCAGCGTTGAAATCTTAGGACAGATTAACTATGGCTACACCTTC
CSVEILGQINYGYTF
>-|-|TRBJ1-2|TRBV9
TGTGCCAGCAGCGTAGAGTCCTCCGTACCATATGGCTACACCTTC
CASSVESSVPYGYTF
>-|TRBD1|TRBJ1-2|TRBV18
TGTGCCAGCTCACCACCGGGACAGGGTACCAATGGCTACACCTTC
CASSPPGQGTNGYTF
>-|-|TRBJ1-1|TRBV5-6
TGTGCCAGCAGCTCAGGGTGGGGGTTCACTGAAGCTTTCTTT
CASSSGWGFTEAFF
>-|-|TRBJ1-5|TRBV29-1
TGCAGCGCCTGTGTGGGGGGGGCAAACAATCAGCCCCAGCATTTT
CSACVGGANNQPQHF
>once|-|TRBJ1-4|TRBV6-5
TGTGCCAGCAGTTACGCCACAGCAACTAATGAAAAACTGTTTTTT
CASSYATATNEKLFF
>-|-|TRBJ1-4|TRBV18
TGTGCCAGCTCACCGGGACTCAGTAATGAAAAACTGTTTTTT
CASSPGLSNEKLFF
>once|TRBD1|TRBJ2-7|TRBV27
TGTGCCAGCAGCCGGGACAGCCCGGGGCTCTACGAGCAGTACTTC
CASSRDSPGLYEQYF
>-|TRBD1|TRBJ1-6|TRBV2
TGTGCCAGCAGATCGGGTACAGGGGTTTCACCCCTCCACTTT
CASRSGTGVSPLHF
>once|-|TRBJ1-1|TRBV29-1
TGCAGCGTAACAGGGACCCTACCCGGAACTGAAGCTTTCTTT
CSVTGTLPGTEAFF
>-|-|TRBJ1-5|TRBV6-6
TGTGCCAGCAGTTTGTCCGGGAGCAATCAGCCCCAGCATTTT
CASSLSGSNQPQHF
>-|-|TRBJ2-1|TRBV6-6
TGTGCCAGCAGTCGCCGGGGGACGGTCCTTGAGCAGTTCTTC
CASSRRGTVLEQFF
>-|-|TRBJ1-1|TRBV11-2
TGTGCCAGCAGGAGTCTGGGGGGGACGAACACTGAAGCTTTCTTT
CASRSLGGTNTEAFF
>-|-|TRBJ2-7|TRBV3-1/TRBV3-2
TGTGCCAGCAGCCAAAGGGTTGGGGTCTACGAGCAGTACTTC
CASSQRVGVYEQYF
>-|-|TRBJ1-1|TRBV7-8
TGTGCCAGCAGCTTAGTCGAGCTCCAGAACGCTGAAGCTTTCTTT
CASSLVELQNAEAFF
>-|-|TRBJ1-5|TRBV7-9
TGTGCCAGCAGCTTAGAGGGCGATCAGCCCCAGCATTTT
CASSLEGDQPQHF
>-|TRBD2|TRBJ2-2|TRBV7-2
TGTGCCAGCAGCAGGACTAGCGGGGCGAACACCGGGGAGCTGTTTTTT
CASSRTSGANTGELFF
>-|-|TRBJ1-6|TRBV11-2
TGTGCCAGCAGCTTAGGAGGCGTCCCTAATTCACCCCTCCACTTT
CASSLGGVPNSPLHF
>-|-|TRBJ1-1|TRBV6-5
TGTGCCAGCAGGCCTCGGGACACTGAAGCTTTCTTT
CASRPRDTEAFF
>once|-|TRBJ2-4|TRBV5-6
TGTGCCAGCAGCTTGTGGGTGGGGGCCAAAAACATTCAGTACTTC
CASSLWVGAKNIQYF
>-|TRBD2|TRBJ2-3|TRBV5-1
TGCGCCAGCAGCCCCCTAGCGGGAGGGAAGGATACGCAGTATTTT
CASSPLAGGKDTQYF
>-|-|TRBJ1-1|TRBV27
TGTGCCAGCAGCTTCCGGGGTATCACTGAAGCTTTCTTT
CASSFRGITEAFF
>once|TRBD1|TRBJ1-2|TRBV29-1
TGCAGCGTCCGCAGGGACAGGGGGTATGGCTACACCTTC
CSVRRDRGYGYTF
>few|-|TRBJ2-1|TRBV7-3
TGTGCCAGCAGCTTTCCGGGGGCAGGCAATGAGCAGTTCTTC
CASSFPGAGNEQFF
>-|TRBD2|TRBJ2-5|TRBV7-2
TGTGCCAGCAGCTTAAACGGCGGGAGGGCCAAAGAGACCCAGTACTTC
CASSLNGGRAKETQYF
>-|TRBD1|TRBJ1-4|TRBV3-1/TRBV3-2
TGTGCCAGCAGCCAAGGCAGACAGGGTGGTGAAAAACTGTTTTTT
CASSQGRQGGEKLFF
>-|-|TRBJ1-2|TRBV29-1
TGCAGCGTTTGGGCTCTTGTGGGCTATGGCTACACCTTC
CSVWALVGYGYTF
>few|TRBD1|TRBJ1-1|TRBV19
TGTGCCAGTAGTAGGGCACTCCGGGACAGGGCGGACACTGAAGCTTTCTTT
CASSRALRDRADTEAFF
>once|-|TRBJ2-5|TRBV6-1
TGTGCCAGCACTGAACTCCCTAGCAGACAAATCCAAGAGACCCAGTACTTC
CASTELPSRQIQETQYF
>-|-|TRBJ1-4|TRBV7-8
TGTGCCAGCCGAGACGGAACTAATGAAAAACTGTTTTTT
CASRDGTNEKLFF
>-|TRBD2|TRBJ2-1|TRBV6-2/TRBV6-3
TGTGCCAGCAGTTACCCAACTAGCGGGGGGCGCAATGAGCAGTTCTTC
CASSYPTSGGRNEQFF
>-|-|TRBJ2-7|TRBV25-1
TGTGCCAGCAGTTTCGCGGGGACGTACGAGCAGTACTTC
CASSFAGTYEQYF
>-|-|TRBJ2-7|TRBV19
TGTGCCAGTAGTACCAACACGGGGCCGAGGGGCGAGCAGTACTTC
CASSTNTGPRGEQYF
>-|TRBD1|TRBJ1-4|TRBV7-2
TGTGCCAGCAGCCCCGGGACAGTGGGAGTTGAAAAACTGTTTTTT
CASSPGTVGVEKLFF
>few|-|TRBJ2-7|TRBV11-3
TGTGCCAGCAGCTTAGGGACATCTAGCGAGCAGTACTTC
CASSLGTSSEQYF
>-|-|TRBJ1-2|TRBV5-1
TGCGCCAGCAGCTTGGGCGACAGCCGAATATTTTCCTATGGCTACACCTTC
CASSLGDSRIFSYGYTF
>-|-|TRBJ2-5|TRBV9
TGTGCCAGCAGCGTAGACTACATTCAAGAGACCCAGTACTTC
CASSVDYIQETQYF
>-|TRBD1|TRBJ1-5|TRBV28
TGTGCCAGCAGCAGGGAGCCGACAGGGGTTCAGCCCCAGCATTTT
CASSREPTGVQPQHF
>-|-|TRBJ1-4|TRBV2
TGTGCCAGCAGTGTGTATGCAACTAATGAAAAACTGTTTTTT
CASSVYATNEKLFF
>-|-|TRBJ1-5|TRBV19
TGTGCCAGTACCTCTACGACCCCTTATAGCAATCAGCCCCAGCATTTT
CASTSTTPYSNQPQHF
>once|-|TRBJ2-6|TRBV5-6
TGTGCCAGCAGCCTCGGACTGGACTCTGGGGCCAACGTCCTGACTTTC
CASSLGLDSGANVLTF
>-|-|TRBJ2-5|TRBV7-9
TGTGCCAGCAGCCTGAAAGAGACCCAGTACTTC
CASSLKETQYF